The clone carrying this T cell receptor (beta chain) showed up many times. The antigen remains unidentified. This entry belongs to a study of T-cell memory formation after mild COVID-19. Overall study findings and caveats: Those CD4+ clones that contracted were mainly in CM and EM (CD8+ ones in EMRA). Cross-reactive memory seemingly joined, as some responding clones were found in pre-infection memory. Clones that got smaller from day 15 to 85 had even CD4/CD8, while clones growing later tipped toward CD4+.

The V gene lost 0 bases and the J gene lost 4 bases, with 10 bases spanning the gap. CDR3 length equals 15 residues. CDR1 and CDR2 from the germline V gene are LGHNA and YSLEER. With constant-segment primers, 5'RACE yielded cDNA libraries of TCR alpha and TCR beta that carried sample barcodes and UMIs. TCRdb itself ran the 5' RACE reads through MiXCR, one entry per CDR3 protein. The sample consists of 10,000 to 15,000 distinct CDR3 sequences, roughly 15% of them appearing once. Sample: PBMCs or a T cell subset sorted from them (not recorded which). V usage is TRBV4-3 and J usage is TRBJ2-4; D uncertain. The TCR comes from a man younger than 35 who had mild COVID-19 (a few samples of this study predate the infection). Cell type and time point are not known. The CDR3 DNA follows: TGCGCCAGCAGCCAAGACGGCCAAATGAAAAACATTCAGTACTTC. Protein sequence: CASSQDGQMKNIQYF.